A selection of T cell receptor beta chains follows, all from one sample in a study of blood T cell repertoires in COVID-19. Method: immunoSEQ multiplex PCR; TCRdb's copy keeps in-frame clones and lacks some. This sample yields over 50,000 clones, of which around 90% are seen a single time; roughly 4% belongs to the top ten. The sequencing input was peripheral blood. These receptor sequences come from a man aged 50-59 years with active COVID-19. Each CDR3 is given with its conserved first and last residue. The order of the fields is J gene, V gene, D gene, clone size, CDR3 protein, CDR3 DNA. D genes are given only for firm matches. Clone sizes are given selectively: once, few, many, or a class where the clone is expanded.

TRBJ2-7,TRBV6-5,.,.,CASSPVRGFSYEQYF,TGTGCCAGCAGCCCAGTTAGGGGTTTCTCCTACGAGCAGTACTTC
TRBJ2-1,TRBV6-5,.,.,CASSSARASSYNEQFF,TGTGCCAGCAGTTCCGCTCGCGCGAGCTCCTACAATGAGCAGTTCTTC
TRBJ2-3,TRBV3-1/TRBV3-2,.,.,CASSQGQGYTQYF,TGTGCCAGCAGCCAAGGCCAGGGCTATACGCAGTATTTT
TRBJ1-1,TRBV5-1,.,.,CASSRDSGNSAEAFF,TGCGCCAGCAGCCGGGACTCCGGAAACTCGGCTGAAGCTTTCTTT
TRBJ1-3,TRBV19,TRBD1,.,CASSADRAAGNTIYF,TGTGCCAGTAGTGCAGACAGGGCTGCTGGAAACACCATATATTTT
TRBJ1-5,TRBV29-1,TRBD1,.,CSGDRDRAYSNQPQHF,TGCAGCGGGGACCGGGACAGGGCTTATAGCAATCAGCCCCAGCATTTT
TRBJ2-7,TRBV11-2,TRBD2,once,CASSPPGGGALEQYF,TGTGCCAGCAGCCCCCCGGGCGGGGGGGCCCTCGAGCAGTACTTC
TRBJ2-3,TRBV7-8,.,.,CASSSRGVGGTDTQYF,TGTGCCAGCAGCTCCCGTGGAGTAGGTGGCACAGATACGCAGTATTTT
TRBJ2-1,TRBV7-9,.,once,CASSLFATAFSYNEQFF,TGTGCCAGCAGCTTATTTGCCACAGCTTTCTCCTACAATGAGCAGTTCTTC
TRBJ2-7,TRBV5-6,TRBD1,.,CASSPSPGQGHLEQYF,TGTGCCAGCAGCCCAAGTCCGGGACAGGGCCACTTGGAGCAGTACTTC
TRBJ2-1,TRBV9,.,.,CASSAHLTGNNEQFF,TGTGCCAGCAGCGCCCACCTTACAGGGAACAATGAGCAGTTCTTC
TRBJ2-1,TRBV6-2/TRBV6-3,.,few,CASSLIGGNEQFF,TGTGCCAGCAGCCTGATAGGGGGCAATGAGCAGTTCTTC
TRBJ1-4,TRBV14,.,.,CASSQLGLNEKLFF,TGTGCCAGCAGCCAGTTGGGGCTTAATGAAAAACTGTTTTTT
TRBJ2-5,TRBV18,TRBD1,.,CASSPRGQDRETQYF,TGTGCCAGCTCACCACGAGGACAGGACCGAGAGACCCAGTACTTC
TRBJ1-6,TRBV19,TRBD1,.,CASSTGQGAISPLHF,TGTGCCAGTAGCACGGGACAGGGTGCGATTTCACCCCTCCACTTT
TRBJ2-7,TRBV19,.,.,CASSIAYEQYF,TGTGCCAGTAGTATCGCCTACGAGCAGTACTTC
TRBJ2-2,TRBV21-1,.,once,CASVGAEQLSAGELFF,TGTGCCAGCGTAGGGGCCGAACAGTTGAGTGCCGGGGAGCTGTTTTTT
TRBJ1-1,TRBV3-1/TRBV3-2,.,.,CASSQGAMNTEAFF,TGTGCCAGCAGCCAAGGAGCAATGAACACTGAAGCTTTCTTT
TRBJ2-6,TRBV10-3,TRBD1,.,CAISPSTGVGANVLTF,TGTGCCATCAGCCCCTCCACAGGGGTAGGGGCCAACGTCCTGACTTTC
TRBJ2-2,TRBV4-1,.,.,CASNPREGPNTGELFF,TGCGCCAGCAACCCGAGGGAAGGGCCGAACACCGGGGAGCTGTTTTTT
TRBJ1-5,TRBV10-2,.,.,CASSDRNRDQPQHF,TGCGCCAGCAGTGATAGGAACAGAGATCAGCCCCAGCATTTT
TRBJ1-1,TRBV27,.,.,CASRRGGATEAFF,TGTGCCAGCAGACGTGGGGGGGCCACTGAAGCTTTCTTT
TRBJ2-4,TRBV5-1,.,.,CASSLSGRDTNIQYF,TGCGCCAGCAGCTTGAGCGGCAGAGATACAAACATTCAGTACTTC
TRBJ2-1,TRBV7-2,.,few,CASTLRGRGVYNEQFF,TGTGCCAGCACCCTTAGAGGACGCGGGGTCTACAATGAGCAGTTCTTC
TRBJ2-2,TRBV5-4,.,.,CASSPIPVAGELFF,TGTGCCAGCAGCCCCATACCGGTCGCCGGGGAGCTGTTTTTT
TRBJ1-2,TRBV29-1,.,.,CSVEDHGGHGYTF,TGCAGCGTTGAAGATCACGGGGGTCATGGCTACACCTTC
TRBJ1-4,TRBV5-1,TRBD1,.,CASSLGLQGAHEKLFF,TGCGCCAGCAGCTTGGGATTACAGGGGGCGCATGAAAAACTGTTTTTT
TRBJ2-1,TRBV28,TRBD1,.,CASWDRDYNEQFF,TGTGCCAGCTGGGACAGGGACTACAATGAGCAGTTCTTC
TRBJ2-7,TRBV12-5,.,.,CASAPDKSYEQYF,TGTGCTAGTGCCCCCGACAAATCCTACGAGCAGTACTTC
TRBJ1-2,TRBV5-6,.,.,CASSLPLTGFRGYTF,TGTGCCAGCAGCTTGCCTCTTACAGGGTTTCGGGGCTACACCTTC
TRBJ1-1,TRBV5-1,TRBD1,.,CASQPGQGNLPMNTEAFF,TGCGCCAGCCAACCGGGACAGGGGAACCTGCCTATGAACACTGAAGCTTTCTTT
TRBJ1-2,TRBV19,TRBD1,once,CATQPTRGQGVLYGYTF,TGTGCCACCCAGCCGACTCGGGGACAGGGAGTCCTATATGGCTACACCTTC
TRBJ2-5,TRBV7-9,TRBD1,.,CASSTTGGETQYF,TGTGCCAGCAGCACAACAGGGGGAGAGACCCAGTACTTC
TRBJ2-5,TRBV11-2,.,.,CASSASRSRETQYF,TGTGCCAGCAGCGCCTCCCGTTCCCGGGAGACCCAGTACTTC
TRBJ2-3,TRBV20-1,.,.,CSARGGDTQYF,TGCAGTGCTCGCGGCGGGGATACGCAGTATTTT
TRBJ1-5,TRBV6-5,TRBD1,few,CASSPRQGHQPQHF,TGTGCCAGCAGCCCCAGACAGGGACATCAGCCCCAGCATTTT
TRBJ2-3,TRBV9,TRBD2,once,CASSVAAGGPPDTQYF,TGTGCCAGCAGCGTAGCAGCGGGGGGGCCACCAGATACGCAGTATTTT
TRBJ1-1,TRBV5-5,TRBD1,.,CASSLVGQGGTEAFF,TGTGCCAGCAGCTTGGTAGGACAGGGAGGCACTGAAGCTTTCTTT
TRBJ2-3,TRBV9,.,.,CASSVAVWGLTSTDTQYF,TGTGCCAGCAGCGTAGCTGTGTGGGGGCTCACTAGCACAGATACGCAGTATTTT
TRBJ1-1,TRBV9,.,.,CASSVGGPNTEAFF,TGTGCCAGCAGCGTGGGGGGACCGAACACTGAAGCTTTCTTT
TRBJ1-5,TRBV2,.,few,CASKRDRSGPQHF,TGTGCCAGCAAGAGAGACAGGAGCGGGCCCCAGCATTTT
TRBJ2-3,TRBV23-1,.,.,CAYRDTGQYF,TGCGCCTACAGGGATACAGGGCAGTATTTT
TRBJ1-1,TRBV21-1,.,.,CASSKPLPGQGSVDTEAFF,TGTGCCAGCAGCAAACCTCTCCCCGGACAGGGAAGTGTTGACACTGAAGCTTTCTTT
TRBJ1-2,TRBV25-1,.,.,CASSESSGRKNNYGYTF,TGTGCCAGCAGTGAGAGTTCTGGGAGGAAAAACAACTATGGCTACACCTTC
TRBJ2-7,TRBV7-6,.,.,CASSPIQGSVGYEQYF,TGTGCCAGCAGCCCTATTCAGGGGAGTGTCGGCTACGAGCAGTACTTC
TRBJ2-7,TRBV5-8,.,.,CASSLELAYEQYF,TGTGCCAGCAGCTTGGAGCTAGCCTACGAGCAGTACTTC
TRBJ2-7,TRBV19,TRBD1,.,CASSTPGQGAYEQYF,TGTGCCAGTAGTACCCCGGGACAGGGGGCCTACGAGCAGTACTTC
TRBJ1-3,TRBV7-8,TRBD1,.,CASSRGGRSTNTIYF,TGTGCCAGCAGCCGAGGGGGCAGGTCAACAAACACCATATATTTT
TRBJ2-2,TRBV3-1/TRBV3-2,.,.,CASSLRDINTGELFF,TGTGCCAGCAGCCTCCGGGACATCAACACCGGGGAGCTGTTTTTT
TRBJ1-2,TRBV6-1,.,.,CASSEQGWRGYTF,TGTGCCAGCAGTGAACAGGGGTGGAGAGGCTACACCTTC
TRBJ2-7,TRBV5-4,TRBD2,.,CASSHQSGGGAAREQYF,TGTGCCAGCAGCCATCAATCTGGCGGGGGGGCCGCTCGGGAGCAGTACTTC
TRBJ2-1,TRBV5-5,.,.,CASTLDWREQFF,TGTGCCAGCACCCTGGACTGGAGGGAGCAGTTCTTC